Listed below are T cell receptor beta chains from one sample, sequenced in a study of post-analysis software for immune sequencing data. TCRdb reprocessed the PCR reads via MiXCR and lists one record per CDR3 protein. This sample carries 400,000 to 500,000 distinct CDR3 sequences, approximately 38% of them seen once, and the ten largest clones take less than 10%. The source material was blood. The receptors originated from a girl aged 2-15 years with multiple sclerosis. Both conserved end residues are part of each CDR3. The D gene is left open where the match is weak. The size field is filled for only some rows; it gives once, few, many or a size class.

clone size: .
V gene: TRBV5-1
D gene: TRBD1
J gene: TRBJ2-5
CDR3 DNA: TGCGCCAGCAGCCCACAGGGGAACGGCGGAGAGACCCAGTACTTC
CDR3 protein: CASSPQGNGGETQYF

clone size: many
V gene: TRBV4-3
D gene: .
J gene: TRBJ2-7
CDR3 DNA: TGCGCCAGCAGCCCAGCGGTTCTGAACTACGAGCAGTACTTC
CDR3 protein: CASSPAVLNYEQYF

clone size: .
V gene: TRBV11-2
D gene: TRBD2
J gene: TRBJ2-1
CDR3 DNA: TGTGCCAGCAGCTTAGATCGGCGGGAGGGCCCCTACAATGAGCAGTTCTTC
CDR3 protein: CASSLDRREGPYNEQFF

clone size: few
V gene: TRBV29-1
D gene: .
J gene: TRBJ2-7
CDR3 DNA: TGCAGCGTTCTCCGGGACGGATCCTACGAGCAGTACTTC
CDR3 protein: CSVLRDGSYEQYF

clone size: .
V gene: TRBV12-3/TRBV12-4
D gene: .
J gene: TRBJ1-5
CDR3 DNA: TGTGCCAGCAGCCGAGGGGAAGGGCAGCCCCAGCATTTT
CDR3 protein: CASSRGEGQPQHF

clone size: few
V gene: TRBV25-1
D gene: .
J gene: TRBJ1-5
CDR3 DNA: TGTGCCAGCAGTGAATTCGGGGAAGGGCAGCCCCAGCATTTT
CDR3 protein: CASSEFGEGQPQHF

clone size: .
V gene: TRBV10-3
D gene: TRBD1
J gene: TRBJ1-6
CDR3 DNA: TGTGCCACCGCTGGTGGGGACAGGGGGGCAAATAATTCACCCCTCCACTTT
CDR3 protein: CATAGGDRGANNSPLHF

clone size: .
V gene: TRBV5-5
D gene: TRBD2
J gene: TRBJ2-1
CDR3 DNA: TGTGCCAGCAGCCCCCGACTAGCTACAATCTCCTACAATGAGCAGTTCTTC
CDR3 protein: CASSPRLATISYNEQFF

clone size: .
V gene: TRBV4-3
D gene: .
J gene: TRBJ1-2
CDR3 DNA: TGCGCCAGCAGCCAAGCGGGCAGGGTAAACTATGGCTACACCTTC
CDR3 protein: CASSQAGRVNYGYTF

clone size: .
V gene: TRBV7-3
D gene: .
J gene: TRBJ2-1
CDR3 DNA: TGTGCCAGCAGCAGTACGGGACTTGGTAGCGATGAGCAGTTCTTC
CDR3 protein: CASSSTGLGSDEQFF

clone size: few
V gene: TRBV25-1
D gene: .
J gene: TRBJ2-7
CDR3 DNA: TGTGCCACCTCGACGGGGGGCGGCTACGAGCAGTACTTC
CDR3 protein: CATSTGGGYEQYF

clone size: few
V gene: TRBV20-1
D gene: TRBD2
J gene: TRBJ2-1
CDR3 DNA: TGCAGTGCTGAGACCGGGACTAGCGTGTACAATGAGCAGTTCTTC
CDR3 protein: CSAETGTSVYNEQFF

clone size: few
V gene: TRBV28
D gene: .
J gene: TRBJ1-5
CDR3 DNA: TGTGCCAGCAGTTTATTAGGAAAGGGCAATCAGCCCCAGCATTTT
CDR3 protein: CASSLLGKGNQPQHF

clone size: .
V gene: TRBV2
D gene: .
J gene: TRBJ1-1
CDR3 DNA: TGTGCCAGCAACCGCGACGGCGAAGCTTTCTTT
CDR3 protein: CASNRDGEAFF

clone size: .
V gene: TRBV5-1
D gene: .
J gene: TRBJ2-5
CDR3 DNA: TGCGCCAGCAGCTATTCTTTAGGGCCATTCGGGACCCAGTACTTC
CDR3 protein: CASSYSLGPFGTQYF

clone size: .
V gene: TRBV20-1
D gene: .
J gene: TRBJ1-5
CDR3 DNA: TGCAGTGCTAGAGATTTAGGGGGGGCTCGCAATCAGCCCCAGCATTTT
CDR3 protein: CSARDLGGARNQPQHF

clone size: .
V gene: TRBV2
D gene: TRBD2
J gene: TRBJ2-3
CDR3 DNA: TGTGCCAGCAAGGCGGGGGTTGGAGATACGCAGTATTTT
CDR3 protein: CASKAGVGDTQYF

clone size: .
V gene: TRBV24-1
D gene: .
J gene: TRBJ1-2
CDR3 DNA: TGTGCCACGAACCGATCCGCGGAGGGTCCCTATGGCTACACCTTC
CDR3 protein: CATNRSAEGPYGYTF

clone size: .
V gene: TRBV7-3
D gene: TRBD2
J gene: TRBJ2-3
CDR3 DNA: TGTGCCAGCAGCTTAATCCCTAGCGGGGGTCGAAGCACAGATACGCAGTATTTT
CDR3 protein: CASSLIPSGGRSTDTQYF

clone size: few
V gene: TRBV28
D gene: .
J gene: TRBJ2-5
CDR3 DNA: TGTGCCAGCAGTTTATACCAAGCGATCCAAGAGACCCAGTACTTC
CDR3 protein: CASSLYQAIQETQYF

clone size: .
V gene: TRBV5-1
D gene: .
J gene: TRBJ2-6
CDR3 DNA: TGCGCCAGCAGCTGGGGGGACAGACTCCCATACTCTGGGGCCAACGTCCTGACTTTC
CDR3 protein: CASSWGDRLPYSGANVLTF

clone size: once
V gene: TRBV6-2/TRBV6-3
D gene: .
J gene: TRBJ2-1
CDR3 DNA: TGTGCCAGCAGTTACACTATGAATGAGCAGTTCTTC
CDR3 protein: CASSYTMNEQFF

clone size: .
V gene: TRBV5-1
D gene: .
J gene: TRBJ1-1
CDR3 DNA: TGCGCCAGCAGCTTGGCGGTCAGCCTGAACACTGAAGCTTTCTTT
CDR3 protein: CASSLAVSLNTEAFF

clone size: few
V gene: TRBV7-9
D gene: .
J gene: TRBJ2-1
CDR3 DNA: TGTGCCAGCAGCTCCTCCCCAAAGAGCAGGGTCTCCTACAATGAGCAGTTCTTC
CDR3 protein: CASSSSPKSRVSYNEQFF

clone size: few
V gene: TRBV4-1
D gene: TRBD1
J gene: TRBJ1-2
CDR3 DNA: TGCGCCAGCAGCCAGGTGACCGGGACAGGCTATGGCTACACCTTC
CDR3 protein: CASSQVTGTGYGYTF